This T cell receptor beta chain was obtained from a study of T cells in Graves' hyperthyroidism and ophthalmopathy. Concerning this clonotype itself: Its cognate antigen is unknown.

The study, taken as a whole, reports: Most expanded thyroid clonotypes above 0.001 recurred in blood.

Patients having uncontrolled infection, another autoimmune disease, pregnancy or lactation were not included. The blood sample predates any ophthalmopathy symptoms, coming from first hyperthyroidism diagnosis. The source material, RNA transcripts, was used to amplify TCR beta CDR3 regions. During a first-round RT-PCR of the TCR CDR3, the HTBI primer set was used. A single record per CDR3 protein comes from TCRdb applying MiXCR to the multiplex PCR reads. The data show 300,000 to 450,000 distinct CDR3 sequences, 15% to 18% seen once. The specimen was blood. The TCR originated in a woman aged 18-29 years with Graves' hyperthyroidism that later progressed to Graves' ophthalmopathy.

DNA of the CDR3: TGCAGCGTGGCGAGGCTGATGAACACTGAAGCTTTCTTT. It encodes CSVARLMNTEAFF. The chain uses TRBV29-1 and TRBJ1-1; D unresolved. Germline-derived CDR1 and CDR2 are SQVTM and ANQGSEA. Trimming pared 6 bases from V and 0 bases from J, leaving 11 bases between. The CDR3 runs 13 residues.